This TCR beta chain stems from a study of neurological immune-mediated disorders. This clonotype was seen many times. The antigen is unknown. This CDR3 has 14 residues. The germline V gene has CDR1 LNHDA and CDR2 SQIVND (reference sequence). Trimming removed 11 bases from V and 0 bases from J, with 13 bases in between. TCRdb re-called the 5' RACE reads through MiXCR, storing one row per CDR3 protein. Of around 50,000 distinct CDR3 sequences listed, 3.8% are singletons. Study results and caveats: Grouping of repertoires by phylogeny put those of 18 of 34 multiple sclerosis patients into a single related-CDR3 cluster, a possible signature.

The specimen was PBMCs. The source of this sequence is a man aged 60-69 years with multiple sclerosis. The J gene is TRBJ2-2, the V gene TRBV19; possibly TRBD1 or TRBD2 for D (5 bases each). In nucleotides, the CDR3 is TGTGCCGCGAGACGGGGCGCGAACACCGGGGAGCTGTTTTTT. Its protein is CAARRGANTGELFF.